This T cell receptor (beta chain) was captured by sequencing in a study of blood T cell repertoires in COVID-19. Study-level information: Sites across the United States, Italy and Spain contributed samples from acute and convalescent COVID-19. The analysed material was cDNA or gDNA that came from T cells, B-cell-depleted T cells, or PBMCs.

Per the original methods: Nucleated cell counts were estimated from reference gene primer amplification. Method: immunoSEQ multiplex PCR; TCRdb's copy keeps in-frame clones and lacks some. That table supplies the V and J calls and clone size; D and trimming were determined from the DNA. Found here are 65,000 to 80,000 clones, about 80% of them singletons; the top ten hold around 10%. The CDR3 consists of 17 residues. Losses at the gene ends were 4 bases for V and 3 bases for J; bases not matched to a gene: 10. In germline, CDR1 is SGHAT, CDR2 FQNNGV. The receptor comes from a man aged 45-65 years with acute or convalescent COVID-19. The sample consisted of peripheral blood. The gene calls are TRBV11-2 and TRBJ2-5, with 11 bases fitting TRBD2. The CDR3 protein is CASSSQLAGGGEETQYF. CDR3 in DNA: TGTGCCAGCAGCTCACAGCTAGCGGGAGGAGGGGAAGAGACCCAGTACTTC.